Below, 25 T cell receptor beta chains from the same sample are listed, as sequenced in a study of human T cells and chemical hapten exposure. TCRdb re-called the 5' RACE reads through MiXCR, storing one row per CDR3 protein. Of fewer than 150,000 distinct CDR3 sequences detected, roughly 19% appear once; the ten largest clones hold approximately 3%. Total RNA was isolated from whole blood that had not been fractionated. These receptors came from a human donor in good health.

This clonotype was seen a few times. The J gene is TRBJ2-5, the V gene TRBV27; 7 bases map to TRBD2. J was trimmed by 7 bases and V by 9 bases; bases with no gene match: 8. The CDR3 is 12 residues long. The germline V gene has CDR1 MNHEY and CDR2 SMNVEV (reference sequence). The CDR3 sequence: CASRPSGGTQYF. The CDR3 nucleotides are TGTGCCAGTCGGCCGTCGGGGGGGACCCAGTACTTC.

The rearrangement links TRBV28 to TRBJ1-1, with a tentative D call TRBD1 (5 bases). The CDR3 consists of 12 residues. The V end was cut by 7 bases, the J end by 5 bases, with 11 bases between. Germline V CDR1 and CDR2: MDHEN, SYDVKM. CDR3 in DNA: TGTGCCAGCACTGGGGGGGGGACTGAAGCTTTCTTT. Translation gives CASTGGGTEAFF.

This clonotype was seen only a few times. V is TRBV7-6 and J is TRBJ1-5; 8 nucleotides align to TRBD1. Germline CDR1 and CDR2: SGHVS and FNYEAQ. The CDR3 runs 14 residues. The ends lost 3 bases at V and 7 bases at J; junction bases unmatched: 5. The CDR3 here is CASSFGQGGQPQHF. In DNA, the CDR3 is TGTGCCAGCAGCTTCGGACAGGGTGGACAGCCCCAGCATTTT.

The genes are TRBV29-1 and TRBJ2-5; tentatively, D is TRBD2 (6 bases). Germline CDR1 SQVTM, CDR2 ANQGSEA. This CDR3 has 13 amino acids. Trimming took 6 bases from V and 2 from J, leaving 13 bases between them. The CDR3 DNA sequence: TGCAGCGTCGTACCCGGGAGACAAGAGACCCAGTACTTC. Protein sequence: CSVVPGRQETQYF.

This clonotype was found a few times. The genes are TRBV28 and TRBJ2-6, with no clear D. Trimming shortened V by 5 bases and J by 4 bases, and 9 bases separated the two germline ends. Looked up from germline, CDR1 is MDHEN and CDR2 is SYDVKM. This CDR3 is 14 amino acids long. CDR3 residues: CASSPSEGANVLTF. CDR3 nucleotides: TGTGCCAGCAGTCCCTCCGAGGGGGCCAACGTCCTGACTTTC.

This clonotype was observed a few times. The chain combines TRBV28 with TRBJ2-3; 8 nucleotides agree with TRBD1. J lost 3 bases, V lost 4 bases, and 12 bases had no gene match. The CDR3 consists of 17 residues. Germline V gene sequence: CDR1 MDHEN, CDR2 SYDVKM. Written as DNA, the CDR3 is TGTGCCAGCAGTTGGGCCCCTCGACAGGGGAGGACAGATACGCAGTATTTT. Amino acids: CASSWAPRQGRTDTQYF.

The V and J genes are TRBV29-1 and TRBJ1-1, with D unresolved. From germline, CDR1 is SQVTM and CDR2 ANQGSEA. V was cut by 0 bases and J by 4 bases, with 6 bases left in between. This CDR3 spans 12 amino acids. In DNA, the CDR3 is TGCAGCGTTGAAGACACTGGCACTGAAGCTTTCTTT. Its translation: CSVEDTGTEAFF.

The J gene is TRBJ2-7, the V gene TRBV27; D is possibly TRBD2 (5 bases). Trimming removed 8 bases at V and 0 bases at J, with 8 bases between. CDR1 MNHEY and CDR2 SMNVEV come from the germline V gene (reference sequence). The CDR3 runs 12 residues. The CDR3 loop is CASRLASYEQYF. CDR3 nucleotides: TGTGCCAGCCGCCTAGCCTCCTACGAGCAGTACTTC.

The chain links TRBV5-1 to TRBJ1-1, with D perhaps TRBD1 (5 bases). V lost 4 bases to trimming and J lost 2 bases, with 18 bases between them. The CDR3 spans 16 residues. CDR1 and CDR2 (germline): SGHRS, YFSETQ. The CDR3 spells CASSHSSTALNTEAFF. Here the CDR3 DNA reads TGCGCCAGCAGCCACTCATCGACAGCGCTCAACACTGAAGCTTTCTTT.

The chain links TRBV2 to TRBJ2-7; TRBD2 matches at 8 bases. The germline V gene encodes CDR1 SNHLY and CDR2 FYNNEI. J lost 1 base, V lost 6 bases, and 8 bases had no gene match. This CDR3 is built from 15 residues. Here the CDR3 DNA reads TGTGCCAGCAGCGACCGCCGGGGGGGATCCTACGAGCAGTACTTC. This sequence encodes CASSDRRGGSYEQYF.

The rearrangement joins TRBV10-3 to TRBJ2-2, with unresolved D. Looked up from germline, CDR1 is ENHRY and CDR2 is SYGVKD. The V gene lost 3 bases and the J gene lost 6 bases, with 5 bases spanning the gap. This CDR3 is built from 12 residues. This CDR3 reads CAISEYAGELFF. The CDR3 DNA follows: TGTGCCATCAGTGAATACGCCGGGGAGCTGTTTTTT.

This clonotype was found a few times. CDR3 loop: CASSTKGQTLEETQYF. For the CDR3, the DNA is TGTGCCAGCAGTACTAAGGGACAGACATTGGAAGAGACCCAGTACTTC. The chain couples TRBV6-5 to TRBJ2-5, with 7 bases that match TRBD1. The V gene end was trimmed by 5 bases and the J gene end by 3 bases; junction bases not matched to a gene: 12. Germline assignment: CDR1 MNHEY and CDR2 SVGAGI. The CDR3 runs 16 residues.

CDR3 in DNA: TGTGCCAGCAGAGACCAGGGACGGTATAGCAATCAGCCCCAGCATTTT. Amino acid sequence: CASRDQGRYSNQPQHF. The V call is TRBV6-1, the J call TRBJ1-5, with D possibly TRBD1 on 5 matching bases. This CDR3 has 16 amino acids. The V and J ends lost 6 bases and 0 bases respectively, with 15 bases between them. Germline CDR1 is MNHNS and CDR2 is SASEGT.

This chain joins TRBV7-2 and TRBJ1-1, with a weak D call TRBD1 (6 bases). CDR3 length: 17 amino acids. Per the germline V gene, CDR1 is SGHTA and CDR2 is FQGNSA. V shed 10 bases and J shed 3 bases, with 27 bases lying between them. The CDR3 coding sequence is TGTGCCATCCGGGGGTTGGGGGGGCGGCCGGGGTACACTGAAGCTTTCTTT. Its translation: CAIRGLGGRPGYTEAFF.

This clonotype turned up a few times. J is TRBJ1-4 and V is TRBV30; no clear D gene. Germline V lookup: CDR1 GTSNPN, CDR2 SVGIG (reference sequence). V lost 2 bases, J lost 0 bases, and 10 bases lay in between. The CDR3 loop spans 15 amino acids. In DNA form, the CDR3 reads TGTGCCTGGAGTCGAGGGCCAACAACTAATGAAAAACTGTTTTTT. Protein product: CAWSRGPTTNEKLFF.

The rearrangement joins TRBV6-6 to TRBJ2-3; D tentatively fits TRBD1 or TRBD2 (5 bases each). There are 16 residues in the CDR3. Between the trimmed V and J ends, which lost 6 bases and 2 bases, there was a span of 18 bases. Germline assignment: CDR1 MNHNY and CDR2 SVGAGI (reference sequence). The CDR3 DNA is TGTGCCAGCAGAGGCCGTGGGGACCAAAACACAGATACGCAGTATTTT. Protein product: CASRGRGDQNTDTQYF.

This clonotype was observed a few times. The gene calls are TRBV4-1 and TRBJ2-7; D is uncertain. Germline values: CDR1 MGHRA, CDR2 YSYEKL. V lost 0 bases, J lost 12 bases, and 12 bases lay in between. The CDR3 length is 12 residues. This CDR3 reads CASSQDSTEMYF. CDR3 DNA sequence: TGCGCCAGCAGCCAAGATAGTACCGAGATGTACTTC.

This clonotype has more than one count but fewer than ten. This sequence joins TRBV11-1 and TRBJ2-1; 11 bases are a match to TRBD2. Trimming removed 5 bases from V and 8 bases from J; junction bases left unmatched: 8. In germline, CDR1 is SGHAT, CDR2 FQDESV (reference sequence). There are 15 residues in the CDR3. In DNA, the CDR3 is TGTGCCAGCAGCCCTACTAGCGGGAGTAGGGATGAGCAGTTCTTC. Translating it yields CASSPTSGSRDEQFF. The complete variable domain, with remaining parts taken from reference TRBV11-1 and TRBJ2-1, reads EAEVAQSPRYKITEKSQAVAFWCDPISGHATLYWYRQILGQGPELLVQFQDESVVDDSQLPKDRFSAERLKGVDSTLKIQPAELGDSAMYLCASSPTSGSRDEQFFGPGTRLTVL.

This chain links TRBV5-4 with TRBJ2-6, with TRBD2 identical over 9 bases. V was clipped by 9 bases and J by 4 bases; unmatched bases: 14. CDR3 size: 17 residues. Per the germline V gene, CDR1 is SGHNT and CDR2 is YYREEE (reference sequence). The DNA of the CDR3 is TGTGCCACCCCATTGAGCGGGAGGCCCGGCGGGGCCAACGTCCTGACTTTC. Residues: CATPLSGRPGGANVLTF.

The V and J genes are TRBV10-1 and TRBJ2-3; 7 nucleotides agree with TRBD2. Germline values: CDR1 WNHNN, CDR2 SYGVQD (reference sequence). V lost 3 bases, J lost 2 bases, and 8 bases stayed unmatched. The CDR3 loop spans 16 amino acids. The CDR3 DNA follows: TGCGCCAGCAGTGACCCCGTAGCGGGCTCCACAGATACGCAGTATTTT. Translating gives CASSDPVAGSTDTQYF.

The J gene is TRBJ2-3, the V gene TRBV7-6; the D gene could be TRBD1 or TRBD2 (6 bases each). Germline V gene lookup returns CDR1 SGHVS and CDR2 FNYEAQ. V was pared by 0 bases and J by 6 bases, with 16 bases between. The CDR3 spans 16 residues. The DNA of the CDR3 is TGTGCCAGCAGCTTAGCGCGGGGCAGGGGAATCGATACGCAGTATTTT. It translates to CASSLARGRGIDTQYF.

This clonotype has a handful of counts. The chain carries TRBV28 and TRBJ2-1; tentatively, D is TRBD1 (6 bases). This CDR3 has 13 residues. The V and J ends lost 10 bases and 10 bases respectively, with 20 bases between them. CDR1 and CDR2 (germline): MDHEN, SYDVKM. CDR3 sequence: CATASSGVAEQFF. The CDR3 bases are TGTGCCACCGCCTCCTCAGGGGTTGCAGAGCAGTTCTTC.

This clonotype was counted a few times. The chain combines TRBV28 with TRBJ2-5; D is undetermined. This CDR3 is 11 amino acids long. V dropped 6 bases and J dropped 5 bases, with 7 bases sitting between them. Germline CDR1 reads MDHEN; CDR2 reads SYDVKM. The CDR3 region is CASRDRETQYF. For the CDR3, the DNA is TGTGCCAGCAGAGACCGTGAGACCCAGTACTTC.

This clonotype turned up a few times. The chain is built from TRBV21-1 and TRBJ2-5. TRBV21-1 is a listed pseudogene. The CDR3 sequence is 14 residues long. The CDR3 region has the DNA TGTGCCAGCAGCCCCGACAGGTTCCAAGAGACCCAGTACTTC. This gives the protein CASSPDRFQETQYF.

A few counts support this clonotype. The chain carries TRBV5-4 and TRBJ2-5; no reliable D call. V was clipped by 1 base and J by 5 bases, with 6 bases between them. CDR3 length equals 12 residues. Germline V gene lookup returns CDR1 SGHNT and CDR2 YYREEE (reference sequence). This chain's CDR3 is CASSLPGETQYF. The CDR3, as DNA: TGTGCCAGCAGCTTGCCCGGGGAGACCCAGTACTTC. Full variable domain (remainder filled in from reference TRBV5-4 and TRBJ2-5): ETGVTQSPTHLIKTRGQQVTLRCSSQSGHNTVSWYQQALGQGPQFIFQYYREEENGRGNFPPRFSGLQFPNYSSELNVNALELDDSALYLCASSLPGETQYFGPGTRLLVL.